This entry describes one T cell receptor (beta chain). This sample was included in a study of cytomegalovirus exposure and HLA in healthy donors. It was with 60 Vbeta and 13 Jbeta primers that the PCR ran. This table comes from immunoSEQ multiplex PCR, and its TCRdb copy is limited to in-frame clones, with some not included. The table includes 170,000 or so clones, around 79% detected once. The CDR3 extends over 16 amino acids. Germline trimming cut 1 base from V and 0 bases from J; bases unmatched to any gene: 2. Looked up from germline, CDR1 is SGHRS and CDR2 is YFSETQ. The gene calls are TRBV5-1 and TRBJ1-4, with 8 bases matching TRBD1. The receptor comes from a woman in her fifties or sixties in good health and CMV-seronegative. Sequenced material: PBMCs. The CDR3, as DNA: TGCGCCAGCAGCTTGTCAGGGGGCGCAACTAATGAAAAACTGTTTTTT. It specifies CASSLSGGATNEKLFF. Looking up the rest from reference TRBV5-1 and TRBJ1-4 gives the full variable domain: KAGVTQTPRYLIKTRGQQVTLSCSPISGHRSVSWYQQTPGQGLQFLFEYFSETQRNKGNFPGRFSGRQFSNSRSEMNVSTLELGDSALYLCASSLSGGATNEKLFFGSGTQLSVL.